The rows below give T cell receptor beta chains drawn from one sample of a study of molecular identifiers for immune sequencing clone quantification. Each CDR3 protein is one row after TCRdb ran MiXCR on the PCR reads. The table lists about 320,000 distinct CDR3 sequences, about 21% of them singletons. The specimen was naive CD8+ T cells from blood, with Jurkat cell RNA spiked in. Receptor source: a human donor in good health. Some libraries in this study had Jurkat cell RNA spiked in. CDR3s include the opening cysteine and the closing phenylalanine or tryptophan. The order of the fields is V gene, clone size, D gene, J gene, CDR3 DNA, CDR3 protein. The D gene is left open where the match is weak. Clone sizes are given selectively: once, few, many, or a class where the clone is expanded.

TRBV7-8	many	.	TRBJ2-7	TGTGCCAGCAGCTGGGCGCCCGATTGGGATGAGCAGTACTTC	CASSWAPDWDEQYF
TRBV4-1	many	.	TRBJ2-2	TGCGCCAGCAGCCAAAGCGTAGTTTTCGGGGAGCTGTTTTTT	CASSQSVVFGELFF
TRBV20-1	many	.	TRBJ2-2	TGCAGTGCTAGCGGGGCAAACACCGGGGAGCTGTTTTTT	CSASGANTGELFF
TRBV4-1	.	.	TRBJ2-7	TGCGCCAGCAGCCAAGAAGGGTTCAGCTCCTACGAGCAGTACTTC	CASSQEGFSSYEQYF
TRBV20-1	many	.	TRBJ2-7	TGCAGTGCTAGAGGGGGCTACTCGGCCGACTACGAGCAGTACTTC	CSARGGYSADYEQYF
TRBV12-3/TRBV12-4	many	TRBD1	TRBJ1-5	TGTGCCAGCAGTGCCCTCAGGGGGCAGCCCCAGCATTTT	CASSALRGQPQHF
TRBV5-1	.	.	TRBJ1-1	TGCGCCAGCAGCCCGGACGCCAGGGCTGAAACTTTCTTT	CASSPDARAETFF
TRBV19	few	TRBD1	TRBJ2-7	TGTGCCACCCGGGACAGGTCCTACGAGCAGTACTTC	CATRDRSYEQYF
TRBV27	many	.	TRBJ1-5	TGTGCCAGCAGAAAGGGGGGGTTTAGCAATCAGCCCCAGCATTTT	CASRKGGFSNQPQHF
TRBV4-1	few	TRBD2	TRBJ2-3	TGCGCCAGCAGCCACCCCACCGGCAGCGGGGTTTCAGATACGCAGTATTTT	CASSHPTGSGVSDTQYF
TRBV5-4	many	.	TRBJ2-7	TGTGCCAGCGGCCCCCGGGGCTTCTACGAGCAGTACTTC	CASGPRGFYEQYF
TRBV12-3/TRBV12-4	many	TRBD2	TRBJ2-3	TGTGCCAGCAGTTTTTTGACTAGCGGGACAGATACGCAGTATTTT	CASSFLTSGTDTQYF
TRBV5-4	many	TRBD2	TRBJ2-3	TGTGCCAGCAGCCCACAACTAGCGCAAACAGATACGCAGTATTTT	CASSPQLAQTDTQYF
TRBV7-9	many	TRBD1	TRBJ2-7	TGTGCCAGCAGCTCGGGACAGCTTATCTACGAGCAGTACTTC	CASSSGQLIYEQYF
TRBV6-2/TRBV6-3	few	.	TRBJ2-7	TGTGCCAGCAGTCATACAAGTGGACAGCCAGCCTACGAGCAGTACTTC	CASSHTSGQPAYEQYF
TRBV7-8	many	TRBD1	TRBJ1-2	TGTGCCAGCAGCTCCCAGGACAGGGCGGTTGACTATGGCTACACCTTC	CASSSQDRAVDYGYTF
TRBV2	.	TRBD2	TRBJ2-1	TGTGCCAGCAGTGAACCCCTAGCGGGGAGGAGCTCCTACAATGAGCAGTTCTTC	CASSEPLAGRSSYNEQFF
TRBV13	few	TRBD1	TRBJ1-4	TGTGCCAGCAGCATCGGGACAGGGGATTTAGAAAAACTGTTTTTT	CASSIGTGDLEKLFF
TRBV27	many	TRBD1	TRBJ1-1	TGTGCCAGCAGGGCAGGCAGGGGGGACACTGAAGCTTTCTTT	CASRAGRGDTEAFF
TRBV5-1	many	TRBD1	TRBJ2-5	TGCGCCAGCAGCTTGGCCGTGACAGGGGAACAAGAGACCCAGTACTTC	CASSLAVTGEQETQYF
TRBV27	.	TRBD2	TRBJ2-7	TGTGCCAGCAGTTTTGGGACTAGCGGCCCCTACGAGCAGTACTTC	CASSFGTSGPYEQYF
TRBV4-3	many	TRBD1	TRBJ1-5	TGCGCCAGCAGCCAAGACGACAGGGAAAATCAGCCCCAGCATTTT	CASSQDDRENQPQHF
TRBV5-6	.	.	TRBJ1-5	TGTGCCAGCAGCTTCGGGGGGGATCAGCCCCAGCATTTT	CASSFGGDQPQHF
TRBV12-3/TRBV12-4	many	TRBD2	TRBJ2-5	TGTGCCAGCAGTCTTGAGGTACTAGCGGCAAACCAAGAGACCCAGTACTTC	CASSLEVLAANQETQYF
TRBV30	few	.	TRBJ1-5	TGTGCCTGGAGTGTAGGGACCGCTAGCAATCAGCCCCAGCATTTT	CAWSVGTASNQPQHF
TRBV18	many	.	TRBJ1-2	TGTGCCAGCTCACCAGAGCGGGGTTCACTCTATGGCTACACCTTC	CASSPERGSLYGYTF
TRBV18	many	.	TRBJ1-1	TGTGCCAGCTCACCATTGACAGGAGACACTGAAGCTTTCTTT	CASSPLTGDTEAFF
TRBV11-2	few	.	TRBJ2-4	TGTGCCAGCTCCCAGGCCTTAGCCAAAAACATTCAGTACTTC	CASSQALAKNIQYF
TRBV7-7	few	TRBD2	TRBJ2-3	TGTGCTAGCAGCTTAGGGACGGCTAGCGGGAGGCATTCGGATACGCAGTATTTT	CASSLGTASGRHSDTQYF
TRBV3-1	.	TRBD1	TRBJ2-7	TGTGCCAGCAGCCTTGACGGGACAGGCATCTACGAGCAGTACTTC	CASSLDGTGIYEQYF
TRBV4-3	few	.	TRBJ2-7	TGCGCCAGCAGCCAAGAATTGACAGACTACGAGCAGTACTTC	CASSQELTDYEQYF
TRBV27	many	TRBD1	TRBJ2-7	TGTGCCAGCAGCCAAGGGACAGACTCCTACGAGCAGTACTTC	CASSQGTDSYEQYF
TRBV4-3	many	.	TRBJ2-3	TGCGCCAGCAGCCAGTTCTTTCAGACCACGGGGGCAGATACGCAGTATTTT	CASSQFFQTTGADTQYF
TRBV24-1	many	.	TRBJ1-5	TGTGCCACCAGTGATACCGGCAATCAGCCCCAGCATTTT	CATSDTGNQPQHF
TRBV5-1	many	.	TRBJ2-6	TGCGCCAGCAGGGAGTCTGGGGCCAACGTCCTGACTTTC	CASRESGANVLTF
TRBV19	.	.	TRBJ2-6	TGTGCCAGTAGTATGAGTAGCAGGGCTGGGGCCAACGTCCTGACTTTC	CASSMSSRAGANVLTF
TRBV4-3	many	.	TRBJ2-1	TGCGCCAGCAGCCAAGGGGCCTCCTTTGTTGAGCAGTTCTTC	CASSQGASFVEQFF
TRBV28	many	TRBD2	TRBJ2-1	TGTGCCAGCAGTTACCCCCGGGACTATCACAATGAGCAGTTCTTC	CASSYPRDYHNEQFF
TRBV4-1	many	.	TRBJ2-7	TGCGCCAGCAGCCAAGCCGAGGGGGACGAGCAGTACTTC	CASSQAEGDEQYF
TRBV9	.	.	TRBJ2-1	TGTGCCAGCAGCGTAGATGACACCTCCTACAATGAGCAGTTCTTC	CASSVDDTSYNEQFF
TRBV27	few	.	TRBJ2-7	TGTGCCGTCGGATACGAGCAGTACTTC	CAVGYEQYF
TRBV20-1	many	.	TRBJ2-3	TGCAGTGCTAGAGCCCTAGATACCAAATCAAGGGGCACAGATACGCAGTATTTT	CSARALDTKSRGTDTQYF
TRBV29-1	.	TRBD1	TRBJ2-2	TGCAGCGTTGATACAGGGGAGACGAACACCGGGGAGCTGTTTTTT	CSVDTGETNTGELFF
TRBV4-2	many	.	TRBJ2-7	TGTGCCAGCAGCCAAGATCAGGGGCCCTACGAGCAGTACTTC	CASSQDQGPYEQYF
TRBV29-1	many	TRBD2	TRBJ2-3	TGCAGCGTTGTTTCCCCTAGCGGGAGTGTGGCAGATACGCAGTATTTT	CSVVSPSGSVADTQYF
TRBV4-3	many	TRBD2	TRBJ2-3	TGCGCCAGCAGCCAAGACTCCAGGACTAGCACGCAGTATTTT	CASSQDSRTSTQYF
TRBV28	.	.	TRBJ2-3	TGTGCCGGCAGTAGATGGGGCGATACGCAGTATTTT	CAGSRWGDTQYF
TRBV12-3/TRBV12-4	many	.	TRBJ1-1	TGTGCCAGCAGTTTTCAGGGGCTTGCCACTGAAGCTTTCTTT	CASSFQGLATEAFF
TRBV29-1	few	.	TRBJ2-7	TGCAGCGTTGGGCAGGGCGAGTACGAGCAGTACTTC	CSVGQGEYEQYF